The clone carrying this T cell receptor (beta chain) was seen only a few times. Its antigen is still unknown. This entry comes from a study of CD8 T cells in ankylosing spondylitis. Study-level points and caveats: Disease-linked clones, CD8+, were relatively rare in peripheral blood. In ankylosing spondylitis patients, matched synovial fluid reportedly showed significant enrichment of disease-linked clones. Within ankylosing spondylitis blood, a TCR beta motif made up of several highly homologous variants appeared to be characteristic. A number of the motif variants had already been described in reactive arthritis synovial fluid and blood.

Germline values: CDR1 MGHRA, CDR2 YSYEKL. Between the trimmed V and J ends, which lost 2 bases and 5 bases, there was a span of 21 bases. The CDR3 consists of 18 residues. It was by quantitative 5'-RACE with molecular barcodes that TCR beta libraries were made. TCRdb used MiXCR to reprocess the 5' RACE reads, holding one entry per CDR3 protein. The repertoire holds 450,000 to 550,000 distinct CDR3 sequences, with about 5% as singletons. The sample consisted of blood, either unsorted or a sorted T cell fraction (not recorded which). The TCR was taken from a male donor with ankylosing spondylitis. The V gene is TRBV4-1, the J gene TRBJ2-2, with a possible D match to TRBD1 (5 bases). CDR3 amino acids: CASSQSGHLLEGTGELFF. DNA of the CDR3: TGCGCCAGCAGCCAAAGTGGACACCTCCTCGAAGGGACCGGGGAGCTGTTTTTT.